These 21 T cell receptor beta chains originate from one sample sequenced in a study of blood T cell repertoires in COVID-19. Using immunoSEQ multiplex PCR, the repertoire was profiled, and TCRdb retains in-frame clones only, with some absent. The sample contains tens of thousands of clones, around 90% of which appear only once. Sequencing was done on a sample of peripheral blood. The origin of the receptors is a human donor in a cohort sampled during active COVID-19.

The chain links TRBV6-5 to TRBJ1-6; D call uncertain. The CDR3 runs to 11 residues. Trimming removed 8 bases from V and 6 bases from J, with 5 bases in between. Looked up from germline, CDR1 is MNHEY and CDR2 is SVGAGI. The CDR3, as DNA: TGTGCCAGCCGGGGTAATTCACCCCTCCACTTT. It encodes CASRGNSPLHF.

The gene calls are TRBV18 and TRBJ2-7; D perhaps matches TRBD1 (6 bases). The V end lost 3 bases, the J end lost 4 bases, and 10 bases lay between the germline ends. In germline, CDR1 is KGHSH, CDR2 LQKENI. CDR3 length: 13 amino acids. The DNA for the CDR3 is TGTGCCAGCTCACCGGCCGGGACATACGAGCAGTACTTC. Encoded protein: CASSPAGTYEQYF.

The chain employs TRBV7-2 and TRBJ2-7; D is possibly TRBD1 (5 bases). Trimming pared 0 bases from V and 2 bases from J, leaving 14 bases between. Germline CDR1 reads SGHTA; CDR2 reads FQGNSA. The CDR3 totals 16 residues. CDR3 protein: CASSLASGGATYEQYF. The CDR3 nucleotides read TGTGCCAGCAGCTTAGCGTCAGGTGGGGCTACCTACGAGCAGTACTTC.

The CDR3 sequence is CASSGYQGTSGANVLTF. CDR3 DNA: TGTGCCAGCAGCGGCTATCAGGGGACCTCTGGGGCCAACGTCCTGACTTTC. The chain employs TRBV5-6 and TRBJ2-6; weak D call: TRBD1 (6 bases). Trimming shortened V by 4 bases and J by 0 bases, and 14 bases separated the two germline ends. Germline assignment: CDR1 SGHDT and CDR2 YYEEEE. CDR3 size: 17 residues.

The chain has TRBV19 and TRBJ1-5; D possibly corresponds to TRBD1 (5 bases). V lost 1 base, J lost 2 bases, and 9 bases lay in between. The V gene's germline CDR1 is LNHDA and CDR2 SQIVND (reference sequence). The CDR3 loop spans 15 amino acids. The CDR3 region is CASSIAEGGNQPQHF. The DNA of the CDR3 is TGTGCCAGTAGTATAGCGGAAGGGGGCAATCAGCCCCAGCATTTT.

The chain employs TRBV11-2 and TRBJ1-2, with a weak D call TRBD1 (5 bases). Trimming stripped 7 bases from V and 6 bases from J, with 27 bases between. This CDR3 contains 17 residues. From germline, CDR1 is SGHAT and CDR2 FQNNGV. CDR3 sequence: CASTANQWGRESNGYTF. The CDR3 region has the DNA TGTGCCAGCACCGCAAATCAATGGGGGAGGGAAAGTAATGGCTACACCTTC.

The chain employs TRBV12-3 or TRBV12-4 and TRBJ1-2; the match to TRBD1 covers 8 bases. V dropped 5 bases and J dropped 5; count of bases not matched to a gene: 4. The CDR3 is 13 amino acids. The CDR3 DNA reads TGTGCCAGCAGTCCCGGGACAGGTTATGGCTACACCTTC. Amino acids: CASSPGTGYGYTF.

This clone has only one observation. The gene calls are TRBV25-1 and TRBJ1-6; D perhaps matches TRBD1 (6 bases). Per the germline V gene, CDR1 is MGHDK and CDR2 is SYGVNS. This CDR3 region has 14 residues. Trimming removed 3 bases from V and 8 bases from J, with 11 bases in between. The CDR3 loop is CASSERQGYSPLHF. The CDR3 nucleotides read TGTGCCAGCAGTGAGAGGCAGGGGTATTCACCCCTCCACTTT.

This clone appeared once. The rearrangement links TRBV12-3 or TRBV12-4 to TRBJ1-2, with 7 bases identical to TRBD1. V dropped 4 bases and J dropped 7; count of bases not matched to a gene: 0. The CDR3 contains 11 residues. The CDR3: CASSYRGGYTF. CDR3 coding DNA: TGTGCCAGCAGTTACAGGGGTGGCTACACCTTC.

This chain connects TRBV4-3 to TRBJ1-1; TRBD1 might be the D (6 bases). The CDR3 has 16 amino acids. Germline V gene data show CDR1 as LGHNA and CDR2 as YSLEER. V lost 0 bases and J 3 bases, leaving 14 bases between the germline ends. The CDR3 DNA sequence: TGCGCCAGCAGCCAAGAAGAAGGACAGTTGTACACTGAAGCTTTCTTT. Residues: CASSQEEGQLYTEAFF.

The genes are TRBV5-1 and TRBJ1-3; D may be TRBD1 (5 bases). The V end lost 0 bases, the J end lost 0 bases, and 10 bases lay between the germline ends. This CDR3 is built from 16 residues. Germline V gives CDR1 SGHRS, CDR2 YFSETQ. In DNA, the CDR3 is TGCGCCAGCAGCTTGGCCGGGGGGATCTCTGGAAACACCATATATTTT. Translation gives CASSLAGGISGNTIYF.

The rearrangement uses TRBV3-1 (or the pseudogene TRBV3-2) and TRBJ1-1, with D unresolved. Germline-derived CDR1 and CDR2 are LGHDT and YNNKEL (reference sequence). V lost 1 base and J lost 6, with 3 bases in between. The CDR3 is 11 residues long. DNA of the CDR3: TGTGCCAGCAGCCAAGGAGCTGAAGCTTTCTTT. This sequence encodes CASSQGAEAFF.

The chain is built from TRBV4-3 and TRBJ1-6, with 8 bases aligning to TRBD1. The CDR3 loop spans 17 amino acids. Germline CDR1 is LGHNA and CDR2 is YSLEER. V lost 0 bases to trimming and J lost 7 bases; unmatched junction nucleotides: 8. CDR3 sequence reads: CASSQEAVRGLNSPLHF. The DNA of the CDR3 is TGCGCCAGCAGCCAAGAAGCGGTCAGGGGGCTGAATTCACCCCTCCACTTT.

This rearrangement joins TRBV5-6 to TRBJ1-6; D not certain. This CDR3 is 16 amino acids long. V was pared by 4 bases and J by 4 bases, with 15 bases between. Germline-derived CDR1 and CDR2 are SGHDT and YYEEEE. The CDR3 nucleotides are TGTGCCAGCAGCCGTATACAGTTGACATATAATTCACCCCTCCACTTT. As protein: CASSRIQLTYNSPLHF.

The chain recombines TRBV19 with TRBJ1-2; D is possibly TRBD1 (5 bases). This CDR3 is 13 amino acids long. Germline V gives CDR1 LNHDA, CDR2 SQIVND (reference sequence). Between the trimmed V and J ends, which lost 7 bases and 1 base, there was a span of 10 bases. CDR3 bases: TGTGCCAGTACCAGGGATATTAACTATGGCTACACCTTC. Protein sequence: CASTRDINYGYTF.

The chain joins TRBV6-5 to TRBJ1-2, with D maybe TRBD1 (5 bases). Trimming left V 6 bases short and J 8 bases short, with 19 bases between. Germline V lookup: CDR1 MNHEY, CDR2 SVGAGI. The CDR3 runs 14 residues. The CDR3 protein is CASSRTSGRRGYTF. In DNA, the CDR3 is TGTGCCAGCAGCCGGACAAGTGGAAGGAGAGGCTACACCTTC.

The chain couples TRBV6-6 to TRBJ2-7, with D uncertain. The germline V gene encodes CDR1 MNHNY and CDR2 SVGAGI (reference sequence). V shed 10 bases and J shed 3 bases, with 16 bases lying between them. This CDR3 contains 13 residues. The CDR3 sequence: CANSLGPGYEQYF. The CDR3 DNA sequence: TGTGCCAATTCCCTAGGCCCCGGCTACGAGCAGTACTTC.

J is TRBJ1-5 and V is TRBV18, with 12 positions matching TRBD1. The trim removed 1 base at V and 4 bases at J, leaving 5 bases unmatched. CDR1 and CDR2 (germline): KGHSH, LQKENI. This CDR3 has 17 residues. The CDR3 DNA reads as TGTGCCAGCTCACCACAGGGACAGGGGGCGGAAAATCAGCCCCAGCATTTT. This sequence encodes CASSPQGQGAENQPQHF.

DNA for the CDR3: TGTGCCAGCACGGGACAGAGCTCCTATAATTCACCCCTCCACTTT. This codes for CASTGQSSYNSPLHF. The chain is built from TRBV2 and TRBJ1-6; 7 bases match TRBD1. Germline-derived CDR1 and CDR2 are SNHLY and FYNNEI. The CDR3 loop spans 15 amino acids. The V gene end was trimmed by 7 bases and the J gene end by 0 bases; junction bases not matched to a gene: 3.

This clone was seen only once. For the CDR3, the DNA is TGCGCCAGCAGCTTGGGCAGGGCTGGTGAAGCTTTCTTT. It specifies CASSLGRAGEAFF. V gene TRBV5-1 combines with J gene TRBJ1-1; TRBD1 is a possible D gene (5 bases). The germline gives CDR1 SGHRS, CDR2 YFSETQ. CDR3 size: 13 residues. The V end was cut by 0 bases, the J end by 7 bases, with 10 bases between. Complete variable domain (other parts from reference TRBV5-1 and TRBJ1-1): KAGVTQTPRYLIKTRGQQVTLSCSPISGHRSVSWYQQTPGQGLQFLFEYFSETQRNKGNFPGRFSGRQFSNSRSEMNVSTLELGDSALYLCASSLGRAGEAFFGQGTRLTVV.

The CDR3 loop is CASRDTGYEQYF. CDR3 in DNA: TGTGCCAGCAGGGATACAGGGTACGAGCAGTACTTC. The rearrangement links TRBV6-5 to TRBJ2-7; D perhaps matches TRBD1 (6 bases). This CDR3 comprises 12 residues. The V gene lost 6 bases and the J gene lost 4 bases, with 10 bases spanning the gap. Germline V CDR1 and CDR2: MNHEY, SVGAGI.